The source of this T cell receptor beta chain is a study of blood T cell repertoires in COVID-19. This clone was counted between two and nine times. Using immunoSEQ multiplex PCR, the repertoire was profiled, and TCRdb retains in-frame clones only, with some absent. The sample has 200,000 to 300,000 clones, about 88% seen once. The germline gives CDR1 SEHNR, CDR2 FQNEAQ (reference sequence). Trimming pared 3 bases from V and 10 bases from J, leaving 15 bases between. CDR3 size: 13 residues. This chain uses TRBV7-9 with TRBJ1-2, with D uncertain. The TCR comes from a woman in her fifties or sixties with COVID-19, enrolled during active disease. Specimen: peripheral blood. The CDR3: CASSFGTREVYTF. The CDR3 nucleotides read TGTGCCAGCAGCTTTGGCACCCGTGAGGTCTACACCTTC.